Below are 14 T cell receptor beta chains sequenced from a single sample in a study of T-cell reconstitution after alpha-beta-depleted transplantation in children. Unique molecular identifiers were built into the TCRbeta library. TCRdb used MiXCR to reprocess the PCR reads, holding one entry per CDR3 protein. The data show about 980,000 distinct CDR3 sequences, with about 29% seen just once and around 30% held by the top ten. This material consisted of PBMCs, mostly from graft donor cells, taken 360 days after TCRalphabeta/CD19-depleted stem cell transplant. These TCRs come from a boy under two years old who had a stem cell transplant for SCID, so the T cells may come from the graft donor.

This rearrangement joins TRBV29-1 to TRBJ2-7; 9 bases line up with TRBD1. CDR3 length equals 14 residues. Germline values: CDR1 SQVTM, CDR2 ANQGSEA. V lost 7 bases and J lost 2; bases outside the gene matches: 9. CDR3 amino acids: CSARYRGPTYEQYF. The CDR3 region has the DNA TGCAGCGCGCGTTACAGGGGGCCCACCTACGAGCAGTACTTC.

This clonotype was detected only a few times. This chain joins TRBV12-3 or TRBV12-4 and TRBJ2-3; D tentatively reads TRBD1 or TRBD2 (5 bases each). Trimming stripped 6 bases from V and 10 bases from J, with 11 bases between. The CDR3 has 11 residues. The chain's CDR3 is CASSQGPAQYF. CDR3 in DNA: TGTGCCAGCAGCCAGGGACCTGCGCAGTATTTT.

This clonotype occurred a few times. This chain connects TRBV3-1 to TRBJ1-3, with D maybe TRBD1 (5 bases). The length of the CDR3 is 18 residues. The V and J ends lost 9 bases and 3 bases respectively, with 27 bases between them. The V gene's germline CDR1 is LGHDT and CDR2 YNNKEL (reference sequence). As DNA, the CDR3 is TGTGCCAGTGGCTGGGGGGGACGCTTCCTGGCAGATGGAAACACCATATATTTT. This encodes CASGWGGRFLADGNTIYF.

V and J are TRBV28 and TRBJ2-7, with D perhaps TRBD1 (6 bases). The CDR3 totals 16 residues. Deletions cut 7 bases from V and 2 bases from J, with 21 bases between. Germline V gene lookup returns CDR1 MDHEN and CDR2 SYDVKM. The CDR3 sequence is CASTTSGTSSPYEQYF. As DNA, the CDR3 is TGTGCCAGCACCACCTCCGGGACAAGCAGCCCCTACGAGCAGTACTTC.

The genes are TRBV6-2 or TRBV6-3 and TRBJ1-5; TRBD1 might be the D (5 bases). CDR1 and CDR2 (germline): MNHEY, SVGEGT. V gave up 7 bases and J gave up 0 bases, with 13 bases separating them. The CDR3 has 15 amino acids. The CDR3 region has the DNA TGTGCCAGCACCGAAAGGGGATATAGCAATCAGCCCCAGCATTTT. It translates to CASTERGYSNQPQHF.

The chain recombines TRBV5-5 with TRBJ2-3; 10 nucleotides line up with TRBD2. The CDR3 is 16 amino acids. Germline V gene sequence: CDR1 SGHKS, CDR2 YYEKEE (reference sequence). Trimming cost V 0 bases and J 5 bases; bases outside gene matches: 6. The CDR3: CASSLVPAGGKDTQYF. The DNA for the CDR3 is TGTGCCAGCAGCTTGGTTCCAGCGGGGGGGAAAGATACGCAGTATTTT. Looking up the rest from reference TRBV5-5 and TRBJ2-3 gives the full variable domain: DAGVTQSPTHLIKTRGQQVTLRCSPISGHKSVSWYQQVLGQGPQFIFQYYEKEERGRGNFPDRFSARQFPNYSSELNVNALLLGDSALYLCASSLVPAGGKDTQYFGPGTRLTVL.

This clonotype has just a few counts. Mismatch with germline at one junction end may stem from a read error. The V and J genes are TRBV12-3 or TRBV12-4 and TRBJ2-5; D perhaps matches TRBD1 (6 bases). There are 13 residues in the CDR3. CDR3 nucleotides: TGTGCCAGCAGTTTACGCGGAGGAGACAGGAGATGGTTC. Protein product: CASSLRGGDRRWF.

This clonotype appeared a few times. In DNA form, the CDR3 reads TGTGCCAGCAGGGGACTAGCGGGGGAAAATAGCACAGATACGCAGTATTTT. This sequence encodes CASRGLAGENSTDTQYF. The J gene is TRBJ2-3, the V gene TRBV6-1, with TRBD2 matching 14 bases. Germline lookup yields CDR1 MNHNS and CDR2 SASEGT. Trimming removed 6 bases from V and 0 bases from J; junction bases left unmatched: 5. The CDR3 consists of 17 residues.

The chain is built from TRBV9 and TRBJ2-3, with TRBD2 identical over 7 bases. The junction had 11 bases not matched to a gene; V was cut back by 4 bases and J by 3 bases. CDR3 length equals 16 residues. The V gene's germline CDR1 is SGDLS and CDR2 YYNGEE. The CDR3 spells CASSPRTSLYTDTQYF. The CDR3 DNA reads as TGTGCCAGCAGCCCGCGGACTAGTCTTTATACAGATACGCAGTATTTT.

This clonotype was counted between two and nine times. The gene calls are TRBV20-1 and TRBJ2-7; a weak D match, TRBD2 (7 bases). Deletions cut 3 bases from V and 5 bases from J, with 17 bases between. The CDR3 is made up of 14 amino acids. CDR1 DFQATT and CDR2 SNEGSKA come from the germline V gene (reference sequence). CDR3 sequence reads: CSARSHRGGNEQYF. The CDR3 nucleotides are TGCAGTGCTAGGAGCCATAGGGGGGGGAACGAGCAGTACTTC.

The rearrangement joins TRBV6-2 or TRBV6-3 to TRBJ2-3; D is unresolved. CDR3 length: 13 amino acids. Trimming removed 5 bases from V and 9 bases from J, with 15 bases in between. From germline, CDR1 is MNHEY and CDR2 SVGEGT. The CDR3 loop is CASSLTSGSTQYF. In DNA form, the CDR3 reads TGTGCCAGCAGTCTGACGAGTGGAAGCACGCAGTATTTT.

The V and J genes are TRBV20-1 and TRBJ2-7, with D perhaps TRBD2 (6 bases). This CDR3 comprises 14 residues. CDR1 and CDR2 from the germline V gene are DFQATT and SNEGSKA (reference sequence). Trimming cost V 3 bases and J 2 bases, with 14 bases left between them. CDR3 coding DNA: TGCAGTGCTAGGTTGGAGGGACCCACCTACGAGCAGTACTTC. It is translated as CSARLEGPTYEQYF.

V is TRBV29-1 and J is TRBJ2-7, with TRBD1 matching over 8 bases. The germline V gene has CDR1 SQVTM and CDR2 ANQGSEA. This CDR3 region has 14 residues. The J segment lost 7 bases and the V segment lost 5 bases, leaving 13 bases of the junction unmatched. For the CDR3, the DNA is TGCAGCGTTCATGCCGGGACAGGCGGGATTGAGCAGTACTTC. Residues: CSVHAGTGGIEQYF.

The CDR3 region has the DNA TGTGCCATCAACGGGGAAACCGGGGAGCTGTTTTTT. The encoded protein is CAINGETGELFF. The chain carries TRBV10-3 and TRBJ2-2, with D maybe TRBD2 (5 bases). The germline V and J ends were trimmed by 7 bases and 5 bases, with 8 bases remaining between them. Germline CDR1 reads ENHRY; CDR2 reads SYGVKD. This CDR3 region has 12 residues.